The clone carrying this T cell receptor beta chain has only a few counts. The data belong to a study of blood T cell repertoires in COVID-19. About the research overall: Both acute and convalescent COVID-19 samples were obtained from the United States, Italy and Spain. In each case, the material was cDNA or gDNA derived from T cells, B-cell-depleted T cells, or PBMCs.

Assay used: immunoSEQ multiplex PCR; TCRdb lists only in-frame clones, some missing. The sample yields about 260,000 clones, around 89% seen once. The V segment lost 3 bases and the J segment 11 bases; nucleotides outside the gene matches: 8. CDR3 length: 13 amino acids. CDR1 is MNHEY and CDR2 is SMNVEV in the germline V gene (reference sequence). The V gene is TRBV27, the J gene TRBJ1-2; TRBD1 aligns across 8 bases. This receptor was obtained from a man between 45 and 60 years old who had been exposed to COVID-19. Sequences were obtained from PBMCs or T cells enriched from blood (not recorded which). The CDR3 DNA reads TGTGCCAGCAGTTTCGACGGGACAGGAGCATACACCTTC. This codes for CASSFDGTGAYTF.